This T cell receptor (beta chain) was captured in a study of T-cell reconstitution after alpha-beta-depleted transplantation in children. V dropped 4 bases and J dropped 9; count of bases not matched to a gene: 6. Germline V gene data show CDR1 as SGHTA and CDR2 as FQGNSA. The CDR3 has 13 residues. A library of TCRbeta sequences, prepared with unique molecular identifiers, was generated. TCRdb re-analysed the PCR reads in MiXCR, keeping a single row per CDR3 protein. Among around 400,000 distinct CDR3 sequences listed, under 13% were seen once. Here the sequenced sample was PBMCs from the stem cell graft donor, taken from the stem cell graft. The chain is built from TRBV7-2 and TRBJ2-1; 7 bases line up with TRBD2. The receptor was isolated from a human donor who donated a stem cell graft to a child with acute myeloid leukemia. CDR3 coding DNA: TGTGCCAGCAGCTCCGGGGGGTCTTCTGAGCAGTTCTTC. Its protein product is CASSSGGSSEQFF.